The 14 T cell receptor beta chains below come from one sample, sequenced in a study of human T cells and chemical hapten exposure. One entry per CDR3 protein results from TCRdb running MiXCR on the RACE reads. The sample lists tens of thousands of distinct CDR3 sequences, more than 9.5% occurring once. Time point denoted: patch test 3, about 24 weeks after DPC sensitization. Treatment of the sample: therapeutic diphenylcyclopropenone sensitization with weekly scalp DPC. The starting material was whole blood, obtained in connection with sensitization to the hapten diphenylcyclopropenone (DPC). Every receptor here comes from a woman in her 30s with alopecia areata. Some clones in this sample may be carry-over from other donors' samples.

The V gene is TRBV5-6, the J gene TRBJ2-1; TRBD2 agrees at 13 bases. There are 16 residues in the CDR3. The germline V gene has CDR1 SGHDT and CDR2 YYEEEE. The V gene end was trimmed by 4 bases and the J gene end by 4 bases; junction bases not matched to a gene: 5. The DNA of the CDR3 is TGTGCCAGCAGCCAAAGGACTAGCGGGAGTTACAATGAGCAGTTCTTC. Translated, it gives CASSQRTSGSYNEQFF.

The table lists this clonotype with a few counts. The chain carries TRBV6-5 and TRBJ2-2; D is perhaps TRBD1 (6 bases). The germline V and J ends were trimmed by 6 bases and 7 bases, with 12 bases remaining between them. The CDR3 runs 13 residues. Germline-derived CDR1 and CDR2 are MNHEY and SVGAGI. CDR3 nucleotide sequence: TGTGCCAGCAGATTCAGGGGTGGCGGGGAGCTGTTTTTT. This codes for CASRFRGGGELFF.

This clonotype was counted many times. This CDR3 is CSVTANYGYTF. CDR3 in DNA: TGCAGCGTAACAGCTAACTATGGCTACACCTTC. This chain connects TRBV29-1 to TRBJ1-2, with unresolved D. The CDR3 spans 11 residues. V lost 6 bases and J 0 bases, leaving 5 bases between the germline ends. The germline V gene encodes CDR1 SQVTM and CDR2 ANQGSEA.

This clonotype was detected only a few times. The J gene is TRBJ2-1, the V gene TRBV29-1, with TRBD1 identical over 9 bases. CDR1 SQVTM and CDR2 ANQGSEA come from the germline V gene. V shed 6 bases, J shed 8 bases, and the junction held 8 bases outside the gene matches. The CDR3 sequence is 13 residues long. The CDR3 nucleotides read TGCAGCGTGACAGGGGGTTTTTCCGATGAGCAGTTCTTC. Translated, it gives CSVTGGFSDEQFF.

This clonotype was recorded many times. The gene calls are TRBV5-1 and TRBJ1-1; a possible D gene is TRBD1 (6 bases). With 5 bases removed from V and 1 base from J, the gap between germline ends came to 6 bases. This CDR3 comprises 12 residues. Germline V gene lookup returns CDR1 SGHRS and CDR2 YFSETQ. DNA for the CDR3: TGCGCCAGCAGACAGGGGAACACTGAAGCTTTCTTT. This gives the protein CASRQGNTEAFF.

In this sample, this clonotype turned up a few times. The genes are TRBV12-3 or TRBV12-4 and TRBJ2-2; TRBD2 might be the D (5 bases). The CDR3 consists of 12 residues. The germline V and J ends were trimmed by 7 bases and 3 bases, with 6 bases remaining between them. The CDR3 here is CASTGDTGELFF. The CDR3 bases are TGTGCCAGCACCGGGGACACCGGGGAGCTGTTTTTT.

This sequence joins TRBV2 and TRBJ2-1; 8 bases match TRBD2. This CDR3 region has 12 residues. V shed 10 bases, J shed 12 bases, and the junction held 11 bases outside the gene matches. Germline CDR1 reads SNHLY; CDR2 reads FYNNEI. The CDR3 protein is CATLSAAGGQFF. CDR3 nucleotide sequence: TGTGCCACCCTCTCCGCGGCGGGAGGGCAGTTCTTC.

This clonotype was detected many times. This chain uses TRBV6-2 or TRBV6-3 with TRBJ1-5; no clear D. This CDR3 is built from 17 residues. V lost 1 base and J 5 bases, leaving 18 bases between the germline ends. Germline V lookup: CDR1 MNHEY, CDR2 SVGEGT. CDR3 in amino acids: CASSYFPGNGRDQPQHF. CDR3 in DNA: TGTGCCAGCAGTTACTTTCCCGGGAATGGCAGAGATCAGCCCCAGCATTTT.

This clonotype was detected a few times. The chain is built from TRBV10-3 and TRBJ2-2, with 7 bases identical to TRBD1. J was trimmed by 2 bases and V by 3 bases; bases with no gene match: 6. Germline V gene lookup returns CDR1 ENHRY and CDR2 SYGVKD. The CDR3 contains 16 residues. The CDR3 protein is CAISDRDRHNTGELFF. Here the CDR3 DNA reads TGTGCCATCAGTGACCGGGACAGACATAACACCGGGGAGCTGTTTTTT.

In its sample, this clonotype was seen a few times. This sequence joins TRBV28 and TRBJ2-7, with 7 bases that match TRBD1. V was pared by 2 bases and J by 2 bases, with 9 bases of the junction left unmatched. The CDR3 extends over 16 amino acids. The germline V gene has CDR1 MDHEN and CDR2 SYDVKM. Written as DNA, the CDR3 is TGTGCCAGCAGTTTAGCCGCTTCTGGACAGGCCTACGAGCAGTACTTC. Protein sequence: CASSLAASGQAYEQYF.

This clonotype has at least ten counts. The chain links TRBV4-2 to TRBJ2-2; D perhaps matches TRBD2 (6 bases). The germline V gene has CDR1 LGHNA and CDR2 YNFKEQ. The length of the CDR3 is 16 residues. Trimming removed 1 base from V and 2 bases from J, with 11 bases in between. The CDR3 DNA reads TGTGCCAGCAGCCAAGGGGGGGAAGGTAACACCGGGGAGCTGTTTTTT. This encodes CASSQGGEGNTGELFF.

This clonotype was detected many times. The chain couples TRBV5-1 to TRBJ1-5; TRBD1 matches at 8 bases. CDR3 size: 15 residues. V lost 4 bases and J lost 2; bases outside the gene matches: 5. Germline V gives CDR1 SGHRS, CDR2 YFSETQ. The CDR3 sequence is CASSPSTGGNQPQHF. The CDR3, as DNA: TGCGCCAGCAGCCCTTCGACAGGGGGCAATCAGCCCCAGCATTTT.

This chain joins TRBV7-2 and TRBJ1-1; 7 bases align to TRBD1. J lost 4 bases, V lost 5 bases, and 10 bases had no gene match. Germline CDR1 reads SGHTA; CDR2 reads FQGNSA. The length of the CDR3 is 15 residues. The CDR3 DNA is TGTGCCAGCAGCCCAAAGCCAACAGGGGCCACTGAAGCTTTCTTT. This codes for CASSPKPTGATEAFF.

This clonotype was counted between two and nine times. This rearrangement joins TRBV24-1 to TRBJ2-1; 9 nucleotides line up with TRBD2. J lost 3 bases, V lost 5 bases, and 7 bases had no gene match. The CDR3 consists of 16 residues. The germline gives CDR1 KGHDR, CDR2 SFDVKD. CDR3 in amino acids: CATSVGSGSFYNEQFF. The CDR3 DNA sequence: TGTGCCACCAGTGTGGGTAGCGGGAGTTTCTACAATGAGCAGTTCTTC.